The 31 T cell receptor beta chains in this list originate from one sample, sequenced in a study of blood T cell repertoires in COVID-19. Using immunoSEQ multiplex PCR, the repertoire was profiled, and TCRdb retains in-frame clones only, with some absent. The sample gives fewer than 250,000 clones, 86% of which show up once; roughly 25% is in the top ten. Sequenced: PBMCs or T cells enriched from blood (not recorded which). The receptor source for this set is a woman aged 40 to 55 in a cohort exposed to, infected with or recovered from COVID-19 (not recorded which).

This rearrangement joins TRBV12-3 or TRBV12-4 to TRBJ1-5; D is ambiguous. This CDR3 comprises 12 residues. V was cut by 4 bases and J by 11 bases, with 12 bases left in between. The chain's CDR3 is CASSYPTRAQHF. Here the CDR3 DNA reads TGTGCCAGCAGTTACCCGACCCGGGCCCAGCATTTT.

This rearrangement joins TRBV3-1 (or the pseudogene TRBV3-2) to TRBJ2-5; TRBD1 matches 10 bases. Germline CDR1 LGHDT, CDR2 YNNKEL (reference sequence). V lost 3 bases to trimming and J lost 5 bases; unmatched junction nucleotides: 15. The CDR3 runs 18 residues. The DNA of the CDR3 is TGTGCCAGCAGCCATGTCCACGGGACAGGGGTTAGTCGGGAGACCCAGTACTTC. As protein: CASSHVHGTGVSRETQYF.

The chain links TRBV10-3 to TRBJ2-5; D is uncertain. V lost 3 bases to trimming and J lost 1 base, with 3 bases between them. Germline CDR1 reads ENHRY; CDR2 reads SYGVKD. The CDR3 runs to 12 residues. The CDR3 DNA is TGTGCCATCAGTGACGGCCAAGAGACCCAGTACTTC. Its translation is CAISDGQETQYF.

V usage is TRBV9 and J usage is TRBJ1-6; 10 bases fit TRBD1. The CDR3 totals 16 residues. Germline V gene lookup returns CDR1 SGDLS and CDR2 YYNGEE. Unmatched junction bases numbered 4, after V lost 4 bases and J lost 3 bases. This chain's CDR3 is CASSLRTGGYNSPLHF. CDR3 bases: TGTGCCAGCAGCCTACGGACAGGGGGCTATAATTCACCCCTCCACTTT.

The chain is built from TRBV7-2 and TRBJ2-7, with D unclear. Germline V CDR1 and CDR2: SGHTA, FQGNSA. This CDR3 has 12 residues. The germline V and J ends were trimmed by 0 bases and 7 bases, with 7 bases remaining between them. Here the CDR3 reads CASSLALGEQYF. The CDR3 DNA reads TGTGCCAGCAGCTTAGCGCTCGGTGAGCAGTACTTC.

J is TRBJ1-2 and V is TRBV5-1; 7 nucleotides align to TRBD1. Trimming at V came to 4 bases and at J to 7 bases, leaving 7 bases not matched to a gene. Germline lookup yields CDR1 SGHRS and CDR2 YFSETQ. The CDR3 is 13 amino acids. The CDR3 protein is CASSQTGFGGYTF. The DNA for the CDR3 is TGCGCCAGCAGCCAGACAGGGTTCGGTGGCTACACCTTC.

CDR3 protein: CASSDLQGMDEKLFF. The CDR3 DNA follows: TGCGCCAGCAGCGACCTACAGGGGATGGATGAAAAACTGTTTTTT. V usage is TRBV5-1 and J usage is TRBJ1-4; the match to TRBD1 covers 7 bases. CDR1 is SGHRS and CDR2 is YFSETQ in the germline V gene. The CDR3 runs 15 residues. V was clipped by 4 bases and J by 6 bases; unmatched bases: 9.

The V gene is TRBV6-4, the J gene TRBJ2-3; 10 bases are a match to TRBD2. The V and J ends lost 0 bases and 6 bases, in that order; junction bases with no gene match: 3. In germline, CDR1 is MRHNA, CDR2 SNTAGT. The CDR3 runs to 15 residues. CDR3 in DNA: TGTGCCAGCAGTGACTCAGCGGGGGGGATGGATACGCAGTATTTT. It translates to CASSDSAGGMDTQYF.

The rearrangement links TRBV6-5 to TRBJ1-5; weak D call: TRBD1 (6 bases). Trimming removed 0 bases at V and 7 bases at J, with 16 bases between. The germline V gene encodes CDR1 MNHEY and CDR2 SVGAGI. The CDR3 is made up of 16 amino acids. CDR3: CASSYSPGERGQPQHF. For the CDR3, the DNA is TGTGCCAGCAGTTACTCCCCAGGGGAGCGAGGGCAGCCCCAGCATTTT.

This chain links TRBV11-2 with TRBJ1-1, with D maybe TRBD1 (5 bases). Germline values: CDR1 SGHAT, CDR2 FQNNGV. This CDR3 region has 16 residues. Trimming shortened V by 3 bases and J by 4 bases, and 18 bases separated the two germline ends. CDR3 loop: CASSFALTGVGTEAFF. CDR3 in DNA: TGTGCCAGCAGCTTTGCCCTTACGGGGGTGGGCACTGAAGCTTTCTTT.

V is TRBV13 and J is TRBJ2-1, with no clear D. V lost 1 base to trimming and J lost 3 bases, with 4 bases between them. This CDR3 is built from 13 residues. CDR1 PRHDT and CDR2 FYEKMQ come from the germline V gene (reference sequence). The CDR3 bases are TGTGCCAGCAGCTTAGAGCTCTACAATGAGCAGTTCTTC. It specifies CASSLELYNEQFF.

Here the CDR3 DNA reads TGTGCCAGCAGCTTGGCCCTAGACAGGGTTAGTAATCAGCCCCAGCATTTT. Protein sequence: CASSLALDRVSNQPQHF. The rearrangement joins TRBV5-5 to TRBJ1-5; 7 bases map to TRBD1. After removal of 0 bases from V and 4 bases from J, the junction contained 10 bases not matched to a gene. Germline V gene data show CDR1 as SGHKS and CDR2 as YYEKEE (reference sequence). The CDR3 has 17 amino acids.

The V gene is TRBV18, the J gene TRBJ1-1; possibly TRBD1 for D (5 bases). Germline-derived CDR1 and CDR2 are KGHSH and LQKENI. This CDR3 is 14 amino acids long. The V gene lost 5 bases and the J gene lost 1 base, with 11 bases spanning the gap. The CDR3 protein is CASSNDQGNTEAFF. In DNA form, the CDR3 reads TGTGCCAGCTCAAACGACCAGGGGAACACTGAAGCTTTCTTT.

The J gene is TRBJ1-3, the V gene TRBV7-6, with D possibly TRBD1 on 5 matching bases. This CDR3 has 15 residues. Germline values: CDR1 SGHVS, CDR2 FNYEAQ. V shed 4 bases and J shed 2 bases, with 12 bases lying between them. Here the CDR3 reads CASSSGRGAGNTIYF. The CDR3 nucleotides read TGTGCCAGCAGCTCCGGGAGAGGGGCTGGAAACACCATATATTTT.

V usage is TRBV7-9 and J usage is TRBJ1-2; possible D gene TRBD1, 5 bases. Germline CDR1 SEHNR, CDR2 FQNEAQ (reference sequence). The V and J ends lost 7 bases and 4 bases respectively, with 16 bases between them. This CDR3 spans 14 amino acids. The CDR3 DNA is TGTGCCAGCACTATCGGAGGGGAGGCCTATGGCTACACCTTC. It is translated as CASTIGGEAYGYTF.

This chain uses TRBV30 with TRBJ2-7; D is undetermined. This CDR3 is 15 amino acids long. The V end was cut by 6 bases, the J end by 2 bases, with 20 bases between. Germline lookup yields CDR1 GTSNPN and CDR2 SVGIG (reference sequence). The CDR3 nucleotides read TGTGCCTGCCAGGAAGACCGCAACCCTACCTACGAGCAGTACTTC. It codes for CACQEDRNPTYEQYF.

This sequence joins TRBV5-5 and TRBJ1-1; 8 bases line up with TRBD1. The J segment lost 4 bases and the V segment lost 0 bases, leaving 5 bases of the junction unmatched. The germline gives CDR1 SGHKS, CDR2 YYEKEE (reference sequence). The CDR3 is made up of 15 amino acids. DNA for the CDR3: TGTGCCAGCAGCTTGGATCCAGGGGGCACCACTGAAGCTTTCTTT. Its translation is CASSLDPGGTTEAFF.

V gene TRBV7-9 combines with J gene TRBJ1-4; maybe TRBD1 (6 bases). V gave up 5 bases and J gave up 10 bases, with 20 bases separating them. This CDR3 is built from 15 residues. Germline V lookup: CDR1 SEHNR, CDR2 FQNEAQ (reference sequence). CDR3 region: CASSGVGHSDGKLFF. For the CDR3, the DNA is TGTGCCAGCAGCGGAGTGGGACACTCTGACGGAAAACTGTTTTTT. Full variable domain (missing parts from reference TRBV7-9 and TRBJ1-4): DTGVSQNPRHKITKRGQNVTFRCDPISEHNRLYWYRQTLGQGPEFLTYFQNEAQLEKSRLLSDRFSAERPKGSFSTLEIQRTEQGDSAMYLCASSGVGHSDGKLFFGSGTQLSVL.

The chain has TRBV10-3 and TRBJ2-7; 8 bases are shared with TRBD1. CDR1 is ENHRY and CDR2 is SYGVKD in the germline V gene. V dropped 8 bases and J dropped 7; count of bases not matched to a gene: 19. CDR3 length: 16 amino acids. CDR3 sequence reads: CAIRDPGQGRGGEQYF. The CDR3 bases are TGTGCCATCCGAGACCCTGGACAGGGCCGAGGCGGAGAGCAGTACTTC.

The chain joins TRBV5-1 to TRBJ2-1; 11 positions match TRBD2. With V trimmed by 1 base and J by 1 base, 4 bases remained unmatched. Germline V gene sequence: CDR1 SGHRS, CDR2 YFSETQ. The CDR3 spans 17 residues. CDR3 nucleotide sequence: TGCGCCAGCAGCTTGACTAGCGGGAGTGGTTCCTACAATGAGCAGTTCTTC. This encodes CASSLTSGSGSYNEQFF.

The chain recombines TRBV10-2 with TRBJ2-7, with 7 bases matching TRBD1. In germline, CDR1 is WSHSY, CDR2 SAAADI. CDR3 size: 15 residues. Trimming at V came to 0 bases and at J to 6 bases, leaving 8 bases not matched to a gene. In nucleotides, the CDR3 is TGCGCCAGCAGTGAGTCTGGCAGGGGGACCGGCGAGCAGTACTTC. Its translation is CASSESGRGTGEQYF.

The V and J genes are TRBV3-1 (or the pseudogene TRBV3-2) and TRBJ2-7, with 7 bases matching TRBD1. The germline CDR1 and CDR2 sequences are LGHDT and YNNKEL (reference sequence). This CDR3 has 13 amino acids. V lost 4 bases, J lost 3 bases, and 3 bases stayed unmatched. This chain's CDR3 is CASSLGQNYEQYF. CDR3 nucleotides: TGTGCCAGCAGCCTGGGACAGAACTACGAGCAGTACTTC.

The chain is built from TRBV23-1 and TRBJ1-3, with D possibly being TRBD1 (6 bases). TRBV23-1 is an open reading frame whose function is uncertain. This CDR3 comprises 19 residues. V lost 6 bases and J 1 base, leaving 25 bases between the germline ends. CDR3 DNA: TGCGCCAGCAGATTCCTTACTAGGTCCAGTAGGGGGTCTGGAAACACCATATATTTT. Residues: CASRFLTRSSRGSGNTIYF.

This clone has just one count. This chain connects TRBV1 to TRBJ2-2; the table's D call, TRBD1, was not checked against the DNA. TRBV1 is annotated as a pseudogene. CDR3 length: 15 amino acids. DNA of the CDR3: TGCACCAGCAGCCAAGGACAGGGGGATGCCGGGGAGCTGTTTTTT. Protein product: CTSSQGQGDAGELFF.

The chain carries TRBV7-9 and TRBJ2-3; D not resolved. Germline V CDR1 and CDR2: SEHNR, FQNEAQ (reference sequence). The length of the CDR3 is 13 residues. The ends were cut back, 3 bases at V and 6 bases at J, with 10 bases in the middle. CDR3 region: CASSLRSPDTQYF. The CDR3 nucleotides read TGTGCCAGCAGCTTGCGAAGTCCCGATACGCAGTATTTT.

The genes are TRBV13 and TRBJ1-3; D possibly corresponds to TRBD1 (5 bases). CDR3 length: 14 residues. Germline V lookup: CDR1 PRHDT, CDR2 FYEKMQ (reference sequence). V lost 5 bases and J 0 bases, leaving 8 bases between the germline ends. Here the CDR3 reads CASSPRGSGNTIYF. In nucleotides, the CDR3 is TGTGCCAGCAGCCCTAGGGGCTCTGGAAACACCATATATTTT.

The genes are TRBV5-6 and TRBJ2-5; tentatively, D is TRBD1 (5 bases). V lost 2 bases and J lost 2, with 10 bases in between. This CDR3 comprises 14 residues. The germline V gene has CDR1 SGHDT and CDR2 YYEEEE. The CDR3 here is CASSFATAQETQYF. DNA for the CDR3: TGTGCCAGCAGCTTCGCGACAGCTCAAGAGACCCAGTACTTC.

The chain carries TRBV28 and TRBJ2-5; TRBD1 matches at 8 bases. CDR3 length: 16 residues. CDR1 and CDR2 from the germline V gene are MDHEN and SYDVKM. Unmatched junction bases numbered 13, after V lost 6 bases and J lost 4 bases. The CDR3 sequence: CASSNSGTGRGETQYF. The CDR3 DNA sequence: TGTGCCAGCAGCAACTCCGGGACAGGACGGGGAGAGACCCAGTACTTC.

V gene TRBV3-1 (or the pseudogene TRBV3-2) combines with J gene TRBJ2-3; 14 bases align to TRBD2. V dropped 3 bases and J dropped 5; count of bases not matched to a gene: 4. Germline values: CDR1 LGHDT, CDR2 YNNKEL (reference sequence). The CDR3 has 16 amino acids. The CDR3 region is CASSQTSGRALDTQYF. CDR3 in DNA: TGTGCCAGCAGCCAGACTAGCGGGAGGGCCCTAGATACGCAGTATTTT.

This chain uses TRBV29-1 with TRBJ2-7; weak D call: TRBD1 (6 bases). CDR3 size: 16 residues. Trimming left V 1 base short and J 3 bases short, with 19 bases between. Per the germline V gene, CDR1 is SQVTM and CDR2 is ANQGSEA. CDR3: CSVEGGVTGTNYEQYF. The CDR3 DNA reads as TGCAGCGTTGAAGGAGGGGTAACCGGGACAAACTACGAGCAGTACTTC.

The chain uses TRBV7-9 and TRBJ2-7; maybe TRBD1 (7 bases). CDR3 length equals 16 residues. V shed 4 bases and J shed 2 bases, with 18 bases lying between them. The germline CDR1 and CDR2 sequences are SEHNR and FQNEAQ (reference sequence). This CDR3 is CASSSHQGGLPYEQYF. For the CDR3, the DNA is TGTGCCAGCAGCTCCCACCAGGGGGGTCTCCCCTACGAGCAGTACTTC.